This is a list of T cell receptor beta chains from one sample in a study of cytomegalovirus exposure and HLA in healthy donors. The data were produced by immunoSEQ multiplex PCR, yet TCRdb's version contains in-frame clones alone and is incomplete. The sample gives approximately 210,000 clones, 60% to 80% of which show up once; 1.8% is in the top ten. Source material: PBMCs. The receptors derive from a male donor in good health and CMV-seronegative. CDR3s leave out the opening cysteine and the closing phenylalanine or tryptophan. Not all rows give a size; the values are once, few, many and, for expanded clones, a class.

V gene	J gene	CDR3 length	clone size	CDR3 protein
TRBV7-8	TRBJ2-1	13	many	ASSLTSGSRDEQF
TRBV5-1	TRBJ1-3	11	.	ASSEGQQNTIY
TRBV2	TRBJ2-2	12	.	ASRGGANTGELF
TRBV7-3	TRBJ1-5	11	few	ASSSQGDQPQH
TRBV4-3	TRBJ1-3	14	.	ASSQQGADSGNTIY
TRBV5-3	TRBJ1-4	14	.	ARSTSTGVSVEKLF
TRBV25-1	TRBJ1-6	13	once	ASSEYGRGNSPLH
TRBV28	TRBJ2-3	14	.	ASNLLAGGVADTQY
TRBV7-3	TRBJ2-2	14	.	ASSPGNSEYTGELF
TRBV11-3	TRBJ2-7	13	.	ASSLSSGGPYEQY
TRBV5-1	TRBJ2-3	13	.	ASRLWRSSTDTQY
TRBV7-2	TRBJ2-2	14	few	ASSLETSAVTGELF
TRBV27	TRBJ2-7	14	.	ASSPSRGQGRHEQY
TRBV27	TRBJ2-1	12	.	ASSLGTNYNEQF
TRBV19	TRBJ2-3	13	.	ASSTKTSRTDTQY
TRBV7-3	TRBJ2-1	10	.	ASSATSGVLF
TRBV14	TRBJ2-7	14	.	ASSQERTSGSYEQY
TRBV9	TRBJ2-2	13	.	ASSVVGQGAAKLF
TRBV7-2	TRBJ2-7	14	.	ASSFPGTEGSYEQY
TRBV18	TRBJ1-1	13	.	ASSPLQRDGTEAF
TRBV19	TRBJ1-1	12	.	ASSIEGALAEAF
TRBV7-9	TRBJ2-7	13	.	ASSLEGSLSYEQY
TRBV27	TRBJ1-1	15	.	ASSLLGLGQGGAEAF
TRBV9	TRBJ2-3	13	.	ASSGSGRGADTQY
TRBV11-3	TRBJ2-7	10	.	ASSLEGYEQY